The T cell receptor (beta chain) under discussion was sequenced for a study of T-cell memory formation after mild COVID-19 (dated by TCRdb to about 2021). Notes on the research overall: TCR sequence clusters from the two donors were found to be largely donor specific. In a couple of donors, T-cell clones that expanded and contracted after mild COVID-19 were tracked by sequencing TCRalpha and TCRbeta repertoires over time. The cohort comprised two young, previously healthy adult volunteers, one female and one male.

This clonotype was recorded a few times. No antigen is known for it. No base-level quality is on record; no much larger clone is a single base apart. Overall study results and their limits: Some responding clones were found in pre-infection memory, which suggests that pre-existing cross-reactive memory T cells took part in the SARS-CoV-2 response. Balanced CD4/CD8 phenotypes were observed for clones contracting from day 15 to 85, whereas a bias towards CD4+ was observed for a second wave of clones expanding from day 15 to 37. Contracting CD4+ clones were found mainly in CM and EM memory subsets, while CD8+ clones were enriched in EMRA. SARS-CoV-2 specificity was not confirmed for the second-wave clones peaking on day 37. Only a couple of mild cases were covered in the study, and larger cohorts including severe cases with pre-infection samples were considered necessary.

PBMCs were isolated by Ficoll-Paque density gradient centrifugation. Instrument on record: Illumina NovaSeq 6000. TCRalpha and TCRbeta cDNA libraries were constructed by 5'RACE with constant-segment primers, with sample barcodes and unique molecular identifiers being introduced. RNA was extracted from every sample with Trizol reagent. Library amplification was performed in two PCR steps, and a second sample barcode and Illumina TruSeq adapters were introduced in the second step. Libraries were sequenced on an Illumina NovaSeq with 2 x 150 bp paired-end reads. In the source study's methods: The reads were demultiplexed and collapsed into UMI-guided consensus sequences using migec v1.2.7. Using mixcr v2.1.11, UMI consensuses were aligned to TRA and TRB V and J templates and then assembled into clonotypes. A clonotype was counted as expanded or contracted only when both edgeR and NoisET called the clonotype significant, with the noise models trained on biological replicates. For edgeR calls, the thresholds were a false discovery rate-adjusted p below 0.01 and a log2 fold-change of 1. As an exploratory analysis of dynamics, max-normalized trajectories of the 1000 most abundant clonotypes were examined with PCA combined with hierarchical clustering. Separately sequenced CD4+ and CD8+ repertoires were used to assign the CD4 or CD8 phenotype of responding clones. Starting from the raw public reads, TCRdb applied fastp trimming at Q25, assembled clones with MiXCR and retained in-frame beta chains. CDR3 protein duplicates are merged, each entry listing the most common genes and DNA. What appears here as the V and J calls and clone size reflects TCRdb's work, not the paper's. Across this sample there are around 110,000 distinct CDR3 sequences, with roughly 14% seen only once. Jointly, the top ten make up about 39% of the sample.

The material sequenced was PBMCs or a T cell subset sorted from them (not recorded which). This TCR derives from a man between 18 and 35 years old who had mild COVID-19 (a few samples of this study predate the infection). The sample titles of this study are shuffled in the database, so cell type and time point are left out; the donor was told from shared clones.

The encoded CDR3 is CASSWDDNYGYTF. Read as DNA, the sequence is TGTGCCAGCAGTTGGGACGATAACTATGGCTACACCTTC. The sequence joins TRBV6-2 or TRBV6-3 to TRBJ1-2; matching of 5 bases hints at TRBD1 as the D gene. Spanning cysteine to phenylalanine, the CDR3 consists of 13 amino acids. Of all the DNA, just the CDR3 is kept, 39 bases in frame from base 1. Trimming removed 4 bases from V and 1 base from J, leaving 7 bases between the germline ends. CDR1 MNHEY and CDR2 SVGEGT were looked up in the germline V gene.